The 10 T cell receptor beta chains in this list originate from one sample, sequenced in a study of shared clonotypes between healthy human individuals. The protocol was immunoSEQ multiplex PCR, while the TCRdb copy is restricted to in-frame clones and leaves out a portion. This table has around 1.1 million clones, 70% to 80% appearing once. Material for sequencing was memory CD4+ T cells from PBMCs. Described subset: CD45RA-negative fraction. These TCRs come from a man between 18 and 29 years old in good health. Some clones in this sample may be carry-over from other donors' samples.

The J gene is TRBJ2-1, the V gene TRBV30; no clear D gene. The CDR3 totals 13 residues. Germline CDR1 reads GTSNPN; CDR2 reads SVGIG (reference sequence). V lost 5 bases and J 4 bases, leaving 12 bases between the germline ends. CDR3 DNA sequence: TGTGCCTGGGGGTTCAATCCATACAATGAGCAGTTCTTC. Translation gives CAWGFNPYNEQFF.

This clone was picked up one time. The chain employs TRBV2 and TRBJ2-7, with 7 nucleotides matching TRBD1. The CDR3 contains 14 residues. V was pared by 6 bases and J by 1 base, with 6 bases of the junction left unmatched. CDR1 is SNHLY, CDR2 FYNNEI, per germline. The CDR3 sequence: CASRSGTESYEQYF. DNA of the CDR3: TGTGCCAGCAGATCCGGGACAGAATCCTACGAGCAGTACTTC. The entire variable domain, with the rest obtained from reference TRBV2 and TRBJ2-7, is as follows: EPEVTQTPSHQVTQMGQEVILRCVPISNHLYFYWYRQILGQKVEFLVSFYNNEISEKSEIFDDQFSVERPDGSNFTLKIRSTKLEDSAMYFCASRSGTESYEQYFGPGTRLTVT.

V gene TRBV2 combines with J gene TRBJ2-7; D gene uncertain. The germline V gene encodes CDR1 SNHLY and CDR2 FYNNEI. There are 12 residues in the CDR3. V was cut by 8 bases and J by 3 bases, with 11 bases left in between. The CDR3 DNA reads TGTGCCAGCGGGAAATTGAGCTACGAGCAGTACTTC. Residues: CASGKLSYEQYF.

CDR3 nucleotide sequence: TGCGCCAGCAGCGCGGACGGAGGAAACACCATATATTTT. It specifies CASSADGGNTIYF. V is TRBV5-1 and J is TRBJ1-3, with D uncertain. V was shortened by 4 bases and J by 4 bases, with 9 bases between the two germline ends. Germline-derived CDR1 and CDR2 are SGHRS and YFSETQ. CDR3 length equals 13 residues. Full variable domain (outside the CDR3, taken from reference TRBV5-1 and TRBJ1-3): KAGVTQTPRYLIKTRGQQVTLSCSPISGHRSVSWYQQTPGQGLQFLFEYFSETQRNKGNFPGRFSGRQFSNSRSEMNVSTLELGDSALYLCASSADGGNTIYFGEGSWLTVV.

The table lists this clone with a few counts. The chain combines TRBV28 with TRBJ2-7; D might be TRBD2 (7 bases). V gave up 4 bases and J gave up 3 bases, with 19 bases separating them. The CDR3 spans 16 residues. CDR1 MDHEN and CDR2 SYDVKM come from the germline V gene. DNA for the CDR3: TGTGCCAGCAGTTCCGCTGGGGGGGCCCGGTTCTACGAGCAGTACTTC. Protein product: CASSSAGGARFYEQYF.

The gene calls are TRBV10-2 and TRBJ1-5, with 7 bases aligning to TRBD1. CDR3 size: 17 residues. J lost 1 base, V lost 8 bases, and 14 bases had no gene match. Germline lookup yields CDR1 WSHSY and CDR2 SAAADI. CDR3 region: CASVLNGQVTSNQPQHF. The CDR3 region has the DNA TGCGCCAGCGTTCTGAACGGACAGGTTACCAGCAATCAGCCCCAGCATTTT.

This chain uses TRBV28 with TRBJ2-1; D gene ambiguous. The germline gives CDR1 MDHEN, CDR2 SYDVKM. Trimming stripped 8 bases from V and 8 bases from J, with 13 bases between. CDR3 length: 12 amino acids. This CDR3 reads CASSIPRHEQFF. In DNA form, the CDR3 reads TGTGCCAGCTCTATACCCCGGCATGAGCAGTTCTTC.

The chain is built from TRBV28 and TRBJ2-1, with D perhaps given as TRBD1 or TRBD2 (6 bases each). CDR1 is MDHEN, CDR2 SYDVKM, per germline. Between the trimmed V and J ends, which lost 4 bases and 4 bases, there was a span of 14 bases. This CDR3 is 15 amino acids long. As DNA, the CDR3 is TGTGCCAGCAGTTGGGGGGCCCGACCTTACAATGAGCAGTTCTTC. Its translation is CASSWGARPYNEQFF.

The chain links TRBV7-9 to TRBJ2-7, with 7 bases fitting TRBD2. The V gene's germline CDR1 is SEHNR and CDR2 FQNEAQ (reference sequence). Trimming took 8 bases from V and 2 from J; bases not matched to a gene: 3. CDR3 length: 12 residues. The CDR3 sequence is CASGGGAYEQYF. The CDR3 DNA reads TGTGCCAGCGGGGGGGGTGCCTACGAGCAGTACTTC.

The genes are TRBV18 and TRBJ2-7; 8 bases agree with TRBD1. CDR1 and CDR2 (germline): KGHSH, LQKENI. Trimming at V came to 0 bases and at J to 0 bases, leaving 1 base not matched to a gene. There are 15 residues in the CDR3. DNA of the CDR3: TGTGCCAGCTCACCACCGGGACAGGCCTCCTACGAGCAGTACTTC. Protein product: CASSPPGQASYEQYF. The full variable domain, rest sourced from reference TRBV18 and TRBJ2-7, is NAGVMQNPRHLVRRRGQEARLRCSPMKGHSHVYWYRQLPEEGLKFMVYLQKENIIDESGMPKERFSAEFPKEGPSILRIQQVVRGDSAAYFCASSPPGQASYEQYFGPGTRLTVT.